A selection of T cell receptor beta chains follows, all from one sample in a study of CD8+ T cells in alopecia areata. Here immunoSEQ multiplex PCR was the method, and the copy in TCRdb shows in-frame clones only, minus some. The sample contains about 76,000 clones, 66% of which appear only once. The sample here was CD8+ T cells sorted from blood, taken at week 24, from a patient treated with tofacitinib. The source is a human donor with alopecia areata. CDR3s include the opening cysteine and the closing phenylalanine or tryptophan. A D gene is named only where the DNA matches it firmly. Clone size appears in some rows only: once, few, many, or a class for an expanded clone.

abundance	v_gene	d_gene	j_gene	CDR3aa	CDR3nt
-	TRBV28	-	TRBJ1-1	CASSLGTSTEAFF	TGTGCCAGCAGTTTGGGGACGTCAACTGAAGCTTTCTTT
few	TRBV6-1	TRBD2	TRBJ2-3	CASSGASGTSDTQYF	TGTGCCAGCAGTGGTGCTAGCGGAACATCAGATACGCAGTATTTT
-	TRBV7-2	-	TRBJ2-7	CASSATDFYEQYF	TGTGCCAGCAGCGCGACGGACTTCTACGAGCAGTACTTC
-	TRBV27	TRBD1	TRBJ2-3	CASSSKTGLDTDTQYF	TGTGCCAGCAGTTCAAAGACAGGGCTGGACACAGATACGCAGTATTTT
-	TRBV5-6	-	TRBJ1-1	CASSSMNTEAFF	TGTGCCAGCAGCTCCATGAACACTGAAGCTTTCTTT
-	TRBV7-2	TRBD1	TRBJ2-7	CASSPEPGTGPLYEQYF	TGTGCCAGCAGCCCGGAACCCGGGACAGGCCCCCTCTACGAGCAGTACTTC
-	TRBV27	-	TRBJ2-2	CASKRGGELFF	TGTGCCAGCAAGAGGGGCGGGGAGCTGTTTTTT
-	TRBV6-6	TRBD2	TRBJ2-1	CASAREVRGRDNEQFF	TGTGCCAGTGCGAGGGAAGTTCGCGGGAGGGACAATGAGCAGTTCTTC
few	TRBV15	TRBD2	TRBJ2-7	CATSNSDGREYEQYF	TGTGCCACCAGTAATTCGGACGGGAGGGAATACGAGCAGTACTTC
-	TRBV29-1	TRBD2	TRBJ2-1	CSARGLAGGRNEQFF	TGCAGCGCTAGAGGACTAGCGGGGGGGAGGAATGAGCAGTTCTTC
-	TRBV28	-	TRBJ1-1	CASFIGGNEAFF	TGTGCCAGCTTTATAGGGGGGAATGAAGCTTTCTTT
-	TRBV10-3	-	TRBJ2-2	CAISEIQATNTGELFF	TGTGCCATCAGTGAAATACAGGCGACGAACACCGGGGAGCTGTTTTTT
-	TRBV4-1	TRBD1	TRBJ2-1	CASSPPPGTAENEQFF	TGCGCCAGCAGCCCCCCTCCCGGGACAGCGGAGAATGAGCAGTTCTTC
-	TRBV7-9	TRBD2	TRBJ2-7	CASSSASGISYEQYF	TGTGCCAGCAGCTCGGCTAGCGGGATATCCTACGAGCAGTACTTC
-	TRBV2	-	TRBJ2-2	CASSDLGTGELFF	TGTGCCAGCAGTGATTTGGGAACCGGGGAGCTGTTTTTT
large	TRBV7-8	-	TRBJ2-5	CASSRAPWGASREGETQYF	TGTGCCAGCAGCCGAGCCCCGTGGGGGGCCTCGAGGGAGGGAGAGACCCAGTACTTC
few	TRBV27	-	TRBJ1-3	CASSSRSSGNTIYF	TGTGCCAGCAGTAGCCGTAGCTCTGGAAACACCATATATTTT
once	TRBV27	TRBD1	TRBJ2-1	CASSEGTGAPYGQFF	TGTGCCAGCAGTGAGGGGACAGGGGCGCCATATGGGCAGTTCTTC
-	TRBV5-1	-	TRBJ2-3	CASSEGGVTDTQYF	TGCGCCAGCAGCGAGGGCGGGGTGACAGATACGCAGTATTTT
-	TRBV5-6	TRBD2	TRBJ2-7	CASSPVSGGYEQYF	TGTGCCAGCAGCCCGGTCAGCGGGGGCTACGAGCAGTACTTC
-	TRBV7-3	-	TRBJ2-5	CASSLTGGLETQYF	TGTGCCAGCAGCTTAACTGGGGGGCTGGAGACCCAGTACTTC
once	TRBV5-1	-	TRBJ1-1	CASSFSGAEAFF	TGCGCCAGCAGCTTTTCTGGGGCTGAAGCTTTCTTT
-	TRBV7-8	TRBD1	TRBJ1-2	CASSLGSGGFPYGYTF	TGTGCCAGCAGCTTAGGGTCAGGGGGCTTCCCCTATGGCTACACCTTC
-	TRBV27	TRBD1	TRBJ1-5	CASSDRGQPQHF	TGTGCCAGCAGCGACAGGGGACAGCCCCAGCATTTT
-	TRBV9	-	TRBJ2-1	CASSVVGDREQFF	TGTGCCAGCAGCGTAGTCGGGGATCGGGAGCAGTTCTTC
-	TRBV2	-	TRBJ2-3	CASSLVGGSDTQYF	TGTGCCAGCAGCCTCGTTGGGGGTTCGGATACGCAGTATTTT
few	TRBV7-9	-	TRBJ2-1	CASSLAKQGRDLEQFF	TGTGCCAGCAGCTTAGCGAAGCAGGGGAGGGACCTTGAGCAGTTCTTC
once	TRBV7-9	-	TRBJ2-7	CASSKDRMTSYEQYF	TGTGCCAGCAGTAAAGACAGAATGACCTCCTACGAGCAGTACTTC
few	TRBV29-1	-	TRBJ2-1	CSQPWGNEQFF	TGCAGCCAGCCCTGGGGGAATGAGCAGTTCTTC
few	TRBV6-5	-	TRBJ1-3	CASIPEPGDGNTIYF	TGTGCCAGCATCCCCGAACCCGGGGATGGAAACACCATATATTTT
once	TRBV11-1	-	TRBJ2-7	CASSLNVGTVSYEQYF	TGTGCCAGCAGCTTAAATGTGGGAACGGTCTCCTACGAGCAGTACTTC
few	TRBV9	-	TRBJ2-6	CASIDRSGANVLTF	TGTGCCAGCATCGACAGGTCTGGGGCCAACGTCCTGACTTTC
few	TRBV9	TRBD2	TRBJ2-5	CASSPRGLAGGIQETQYF	TGTGCCAGCAGCCCTCGAGGGCTAGCGGGAGGGATTCAAGAGACCCAGTACTTC
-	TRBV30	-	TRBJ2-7	CAWGASNFAYEQYF	TGTGCCTGGGGGGCTAGTAATTTCGCCTACGAGCAGTACTTC
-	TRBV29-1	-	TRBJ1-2	CSVESPVREGSYGYTF	TGCAGCGTTGAAAGTCCGGTCCGGGAGGGTAGCTATGGCTACACCTTC
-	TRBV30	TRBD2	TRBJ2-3	CAWGASGSTDTQYF	TGTGCCTGGGGCGCTAGCGGCAGCACAGATACGCAGTATTTT
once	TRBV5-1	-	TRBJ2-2	CASSSDYRGTGELFF	TGCGCCAGCAGCTCGGACTACAGGGGCACCGGGGAGCTGTTTTTT
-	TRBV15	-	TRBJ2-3	CATLASESTDTQYF	TGTGCCACCTTGGCTAGCGAAAGCACAGATACGCAGTATTTT
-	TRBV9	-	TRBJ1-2	CASSVEEVEAPGYTF	TGTGCCAGCAGCGTAGAAGAAGTGGAGGCGCCGGGCTACACCTTC
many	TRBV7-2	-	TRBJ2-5	CASSSPISWTVQETQYF	TGTGCCAGCAGCTCTCCAATCTCGTGGACGGTGCAAGAGACCCAGTACTTC
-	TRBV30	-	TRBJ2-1	CAWSPTGYNEQFF	TGTGCCTGGAGCCCCACAGGGTACAATGAGCAGTTCTTC
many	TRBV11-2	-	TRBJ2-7	CASSLARTNEQYF	TGTGCCAGCAGCTTAGCCCGGACCAACGAGCAGTACTTC
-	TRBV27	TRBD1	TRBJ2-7	CASSSRDRSSGEQYF	TGTGCCAGCAGTTCCCGGGACAGGTCGTCCGGCGAGCAGTACTTC
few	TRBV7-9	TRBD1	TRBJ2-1	CASSHTVDRAFF	TGTGCCAGCAGCCATACAGTGGACAGGGCCTTCTTC
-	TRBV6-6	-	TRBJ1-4	CASSSRPTNEKLFF	TGTGCCAGCAGTTCCAGGCCTACCAATGAAAAACTGTTTTTT
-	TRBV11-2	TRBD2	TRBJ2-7	CASSRGVSEQYF	TGTGCCAGCAGCCGGGGGGTCAGCGAGCAGTACTTC
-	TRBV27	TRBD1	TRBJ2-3	CASSLRLQGVTDTQYF	TGTGCCAGCAGTTTAAGGCTACAGGGGGTAACAGATACGCAGTATTTT
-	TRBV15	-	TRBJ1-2	CATSTGARSNYGYTF	TGTGCCACCAGCACAGGGGCACGAAGTAACTATGGCTACACCTTC
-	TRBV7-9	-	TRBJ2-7	CASSLVGGTESYEQYF	TGTGCCAGCAGCTTAGTGGGGGGGACAGAGTCCTACGAGCAGTACTTC
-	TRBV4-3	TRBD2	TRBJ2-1	CASSQGAGGSNNEQFF	TGCGCCAGCAGCCAGGGAGCGGGAGGTTCGAACAATGAGCAGTTCTTC
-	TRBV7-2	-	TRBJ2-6	CASSLDGASGANVLTF	TGTGCCAGCAGCCTAGACGGAGCTTCTGGGGCCAACGTCCTGACTTTC
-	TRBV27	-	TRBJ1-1	CASSLSTPLYTEAFF	TGTGCCAGCAGTTTATCGACACCTCTTTACACTGAAGCTTTCTTT
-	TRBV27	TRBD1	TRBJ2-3	CASSLSKQGGLADTQYF	TGTGCCAGCAGTTTATCGAAACAGGGGGGTCTGGCAGATACGCAGTATTTT
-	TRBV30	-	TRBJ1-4	CAWSVLSPGSEKLFF	TGTGCCTGGAGCGTCCTTAGTCCGGGTTCTGAAAAACTGTTTTTT